This record looks at one TCR beta chain sequence and its context. The CDR3 runs 13 residues. Germline loops: CDR1 SGHRS, CDR2 YFSETQ. Trimming removed 6 bases at V and 2 bases at J, with 11 bases between. This sample is drawn from a study of ipilimumab plus nivolumab after autologous stem cell transplantation. Assay: immunoSEQ multiplex PCR; the TCRdb copy retains only in-frame clones and omits some. The repertoire consists of approximately 17,000 clones, with over 60% occurring once and the leading ten covering roughly 20%. The source of this sequence is a male donor with diffuse large B-cell lymphoma. The source was PBMCs, collected in a trial of ipilimumab plus nivolumab as post-transplant consolidation. The chain employs TRBV5-1 and TRBJ2-5; D gene uncertain. This CDR3 reads CASKSSNQETQYF. The CDR3 DNA reads TGCGCCAGCAAATCGAGTAATCAAGAGACCCAGTACTTC.